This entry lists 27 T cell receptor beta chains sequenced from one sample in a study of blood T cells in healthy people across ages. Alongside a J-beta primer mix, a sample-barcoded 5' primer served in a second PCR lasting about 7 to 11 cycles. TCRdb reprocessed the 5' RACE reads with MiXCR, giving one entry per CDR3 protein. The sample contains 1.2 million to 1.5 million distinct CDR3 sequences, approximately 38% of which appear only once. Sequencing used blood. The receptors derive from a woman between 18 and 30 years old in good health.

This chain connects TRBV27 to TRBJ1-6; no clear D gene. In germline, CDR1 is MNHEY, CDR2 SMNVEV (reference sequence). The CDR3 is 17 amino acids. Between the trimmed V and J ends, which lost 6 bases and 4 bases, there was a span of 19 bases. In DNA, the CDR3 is TGTGCCAGCAGCCCAGACGGTGCCCCCTCGTATAATTCACCCCTCCACTTT. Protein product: CASSPDGAPSYNSPLHF.

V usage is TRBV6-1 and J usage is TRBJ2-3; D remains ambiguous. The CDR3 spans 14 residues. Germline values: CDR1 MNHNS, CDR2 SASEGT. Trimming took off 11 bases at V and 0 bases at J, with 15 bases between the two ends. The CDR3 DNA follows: TGTGCCGGCCGGCATGGGCCTAGCACAGATACGCAGTATTTT. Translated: CAGRHGPSTDTQYF.

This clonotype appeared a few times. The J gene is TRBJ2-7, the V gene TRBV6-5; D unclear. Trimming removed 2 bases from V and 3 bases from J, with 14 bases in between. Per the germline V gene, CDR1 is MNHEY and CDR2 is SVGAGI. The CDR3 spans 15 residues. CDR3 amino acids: CASSYQPDSGYEQYF. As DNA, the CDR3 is TGTGCCAGCAGTTACCAGCCAGATTCTGGCTACGAGCAGTACTTC.

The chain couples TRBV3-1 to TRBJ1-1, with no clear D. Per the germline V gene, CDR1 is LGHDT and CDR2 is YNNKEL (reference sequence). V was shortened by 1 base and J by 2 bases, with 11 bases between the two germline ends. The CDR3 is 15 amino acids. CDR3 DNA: TGTGCCAGCAGCCAAGCCCCTTACACCAACACTGAAGCTTTCTTT. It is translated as CASSQAPYTNTEAFF.

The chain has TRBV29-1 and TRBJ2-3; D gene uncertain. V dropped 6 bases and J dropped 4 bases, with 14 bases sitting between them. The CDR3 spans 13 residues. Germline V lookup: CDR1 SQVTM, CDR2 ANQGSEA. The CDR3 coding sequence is TGCAGCGTGGGCGTCGGGCGTGCAGATACGCAGTATTTT. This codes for CSVGVGRADTQYF.

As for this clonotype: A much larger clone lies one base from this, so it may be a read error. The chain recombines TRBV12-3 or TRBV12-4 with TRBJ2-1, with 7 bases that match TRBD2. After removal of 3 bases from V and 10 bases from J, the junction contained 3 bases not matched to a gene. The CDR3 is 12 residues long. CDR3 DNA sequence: TGTGCCAGCAGTTTCGGGGACTACGAGCAGTTCTTC. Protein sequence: CASSFGDYEQFF.

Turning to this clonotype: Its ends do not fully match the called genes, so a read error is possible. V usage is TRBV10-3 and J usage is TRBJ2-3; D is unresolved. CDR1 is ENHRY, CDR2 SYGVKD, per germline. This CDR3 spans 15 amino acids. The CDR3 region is CASPFRTSPTETQYF. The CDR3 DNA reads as TGTGCCTCACCCTTCAGGACGAGTCCCACAGAGACGCAGTATTTT.

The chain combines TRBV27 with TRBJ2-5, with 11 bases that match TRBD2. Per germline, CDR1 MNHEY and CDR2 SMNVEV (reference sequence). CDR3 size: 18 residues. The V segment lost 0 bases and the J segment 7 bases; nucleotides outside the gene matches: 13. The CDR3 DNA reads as TGTGCCAGCAGTTTATCGCCGTTACTAGCGGGGGAAGCGGTGACCCAGTACTTC. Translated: CASSLSPLLAGEAVTQYF.

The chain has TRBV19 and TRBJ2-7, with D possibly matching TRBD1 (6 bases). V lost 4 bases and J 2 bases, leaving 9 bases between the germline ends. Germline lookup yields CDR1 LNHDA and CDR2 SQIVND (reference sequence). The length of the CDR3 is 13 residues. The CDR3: CASSTGVAYEQYF. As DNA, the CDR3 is TGTGCCAGTAGTACAGGGGTGGCCTACGAGCAGTACTTC. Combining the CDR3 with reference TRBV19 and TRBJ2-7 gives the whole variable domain DGGITQSPKYLFRKEGQNVTLSCEQNLNHDAMYWYRQDPGQGLRLIYYSQIVNDFQKGDIAEGYSVSREKKESFPLTVTSAQKNPTAFYLCASSTGVAYEQYFGPGTRLTVT.

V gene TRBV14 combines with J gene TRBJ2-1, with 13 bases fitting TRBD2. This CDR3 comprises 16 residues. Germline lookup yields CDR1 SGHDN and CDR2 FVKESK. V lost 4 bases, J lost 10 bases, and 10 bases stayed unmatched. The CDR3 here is CASSLRTSGRGNEQFF. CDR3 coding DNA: TGTGCCAGCAGCCTACGAACTAGCGGGAGGGGCAACGAGCAGTTCTTC.

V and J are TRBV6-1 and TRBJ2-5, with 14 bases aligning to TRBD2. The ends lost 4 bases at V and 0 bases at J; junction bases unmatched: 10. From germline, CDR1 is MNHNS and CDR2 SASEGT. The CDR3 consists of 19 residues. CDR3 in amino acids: CASSVPGLAGELYQETQYF. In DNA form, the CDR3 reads TGTGCCAGCAGTGTACCGGGACTAGCGGGGGAGCTGTACCAAGAGACCCAGTACTTC.

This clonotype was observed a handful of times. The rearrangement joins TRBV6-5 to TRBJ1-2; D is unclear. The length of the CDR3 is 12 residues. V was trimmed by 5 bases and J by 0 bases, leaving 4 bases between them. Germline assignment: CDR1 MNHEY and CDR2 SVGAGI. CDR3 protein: CASSKPNYGYTF. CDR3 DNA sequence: TGTGCCAGCAGTAAGCCTAACTATGGCTACACCTTC.

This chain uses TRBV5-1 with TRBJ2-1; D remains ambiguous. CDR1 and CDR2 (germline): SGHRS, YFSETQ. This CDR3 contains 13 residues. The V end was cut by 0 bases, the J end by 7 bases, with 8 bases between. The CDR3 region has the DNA TGCGCCAGCAGCTTGGTGGCCGAAAATGAGCAGTTCTTC. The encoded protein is CASSLVAENEQFF.

The CDR3 DNA is TGTGCCTGGAGTCACTCGGGACACTCGTACGAGCAGTACTTC. It translates to CAWSHSGHSYEQYF. The gene calls are TRBV30 and TRBJ2-7; TRBD1 is a possible D gene (6 bases). CDR1 is GTSNPN and CDR2 is SVGIG in the germline V gene (reference sequence). Trimming took 2 bases from V and 4 from J, leaving 15 bases between them. The CDR3 runs 14 residues.

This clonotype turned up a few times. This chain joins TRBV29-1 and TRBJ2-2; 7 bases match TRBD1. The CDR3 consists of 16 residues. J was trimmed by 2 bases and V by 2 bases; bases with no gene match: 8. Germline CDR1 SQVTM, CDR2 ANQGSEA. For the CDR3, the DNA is TGCAGCGTTGAAAAGGTGACAGGGTACAACACCGGGGAGCTGTTTTTT. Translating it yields CSVEKVTGYNTGELFF.

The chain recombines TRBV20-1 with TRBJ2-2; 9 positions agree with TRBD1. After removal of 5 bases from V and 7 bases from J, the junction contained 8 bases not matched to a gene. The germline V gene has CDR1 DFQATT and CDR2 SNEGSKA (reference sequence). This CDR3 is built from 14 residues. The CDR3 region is CSAPGTGLDGELFF. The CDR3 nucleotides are TGCAGTGCTCCCGGGACAGGGCTGGACGGGGAGCTGTTTTTT.

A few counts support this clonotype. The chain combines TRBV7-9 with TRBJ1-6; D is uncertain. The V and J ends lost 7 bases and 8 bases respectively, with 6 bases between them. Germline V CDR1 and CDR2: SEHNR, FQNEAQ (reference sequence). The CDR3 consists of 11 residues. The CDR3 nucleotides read TGTGCCAGCAAGTCAGATTCACCCCTCCACTTT. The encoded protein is CASKSDSPLHF. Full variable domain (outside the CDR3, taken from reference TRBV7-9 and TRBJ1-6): DTGVSQNPRHKITKRGQNVTFRCDPISEHNRLYWYRQTLGQGPEFLTYFQNEAQLEKSRLLSDRFSAERPKGSFSTLEIQRTEQGDSAMYLCASKSDSPLHFGNGTRLTVT.

The CDR3 region is CASSSDTEGGYTF. CDR3 coding DNA: TGTGCCAGCAGCTCGGACACAGAAGGTGGCTACACCTTC. The chain combines TRBV7-3 with TRBJ1-2; perhaps TRBD1 as D (5 bases). The CDR3 totals 13 residues. Germline CDR1 SGHTA, CDR2 FQGTGA. V lost 4 bases, J lost 7 bases, and 13 bases lay in between.

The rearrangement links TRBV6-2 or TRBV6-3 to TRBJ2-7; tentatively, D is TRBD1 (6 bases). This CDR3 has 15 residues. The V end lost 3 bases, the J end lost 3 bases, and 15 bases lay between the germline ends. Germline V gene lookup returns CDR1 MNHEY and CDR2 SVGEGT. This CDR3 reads CASSYSGDNNYEQYF. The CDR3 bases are TGTGCCAGCAGTTATTCCGGGGACAACAACTACGAGCAGTACTTC.

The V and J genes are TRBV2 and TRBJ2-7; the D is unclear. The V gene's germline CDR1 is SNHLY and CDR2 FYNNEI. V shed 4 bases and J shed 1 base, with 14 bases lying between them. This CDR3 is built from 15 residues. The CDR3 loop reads CASSVVQAESYEQYF. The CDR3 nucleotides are TGTGCCAGCAGTGTCGTTCAAGCAGAGTCCTACGAGCAGTACTTC.

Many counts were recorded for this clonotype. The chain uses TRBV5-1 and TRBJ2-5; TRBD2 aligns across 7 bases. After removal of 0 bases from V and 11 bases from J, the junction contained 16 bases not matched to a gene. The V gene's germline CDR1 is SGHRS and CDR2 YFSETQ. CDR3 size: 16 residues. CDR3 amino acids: CASSLVASGDYNEQYF. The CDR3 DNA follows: TGCGCCAGCAGCTTGGTTGCTAGCGGAGACTACAATGAGCAGTACTTC.

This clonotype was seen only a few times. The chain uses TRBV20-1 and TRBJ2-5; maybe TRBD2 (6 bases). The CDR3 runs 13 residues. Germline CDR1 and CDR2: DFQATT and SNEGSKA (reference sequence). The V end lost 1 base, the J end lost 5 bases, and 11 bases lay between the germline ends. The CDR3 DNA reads TGCAGTGCTAGAGCCGGGGGTGATGAGACCCAGTACTTC. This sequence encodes CSARAGGDETQYF.

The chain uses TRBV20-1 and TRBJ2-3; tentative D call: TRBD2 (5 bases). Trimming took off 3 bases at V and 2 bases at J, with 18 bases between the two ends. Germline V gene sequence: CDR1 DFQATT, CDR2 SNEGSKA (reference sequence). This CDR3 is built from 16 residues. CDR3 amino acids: CSARDSGPKTTDTQYF. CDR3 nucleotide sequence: TGCAGTGCTAGGGACTCAGGTCCCAAGACCACAGATACGCAGTATTTT.

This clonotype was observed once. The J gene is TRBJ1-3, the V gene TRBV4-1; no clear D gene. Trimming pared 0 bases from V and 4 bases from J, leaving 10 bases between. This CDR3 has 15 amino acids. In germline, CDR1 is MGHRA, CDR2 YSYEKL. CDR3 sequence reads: CASSQDEGIGNTIYF. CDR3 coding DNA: TGCGCCAGCAGCCAAGACGAGGGTATAGGAAACACCATATATTTT.

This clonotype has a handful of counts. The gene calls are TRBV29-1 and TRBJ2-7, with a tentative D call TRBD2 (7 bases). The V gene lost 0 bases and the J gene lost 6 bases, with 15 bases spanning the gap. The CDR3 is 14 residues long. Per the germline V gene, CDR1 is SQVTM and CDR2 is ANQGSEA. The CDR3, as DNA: TGCAGCGTTGAAGAGCAGGGAGGGGGAGTCGAGCAGTACTTC. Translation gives CSVEEQGGGVEQYF.

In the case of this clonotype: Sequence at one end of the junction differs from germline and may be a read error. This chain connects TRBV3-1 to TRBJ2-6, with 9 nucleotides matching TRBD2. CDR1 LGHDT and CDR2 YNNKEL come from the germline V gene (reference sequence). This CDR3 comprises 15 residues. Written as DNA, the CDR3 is TGTGCCAGCAGCATAGCGGGAGCTGGGGCCAACGCCCTGACTTTC. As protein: CASSIAGAGANALTF.

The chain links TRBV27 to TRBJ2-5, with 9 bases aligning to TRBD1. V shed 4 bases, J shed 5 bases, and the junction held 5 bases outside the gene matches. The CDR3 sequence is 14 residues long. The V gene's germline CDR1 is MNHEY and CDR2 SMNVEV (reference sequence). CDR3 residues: CASSSGTGFETQYF. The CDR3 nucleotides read TGTGCCAGCAGTTCAGGGACAGGGTTCGAGACCCAGTACTTC.